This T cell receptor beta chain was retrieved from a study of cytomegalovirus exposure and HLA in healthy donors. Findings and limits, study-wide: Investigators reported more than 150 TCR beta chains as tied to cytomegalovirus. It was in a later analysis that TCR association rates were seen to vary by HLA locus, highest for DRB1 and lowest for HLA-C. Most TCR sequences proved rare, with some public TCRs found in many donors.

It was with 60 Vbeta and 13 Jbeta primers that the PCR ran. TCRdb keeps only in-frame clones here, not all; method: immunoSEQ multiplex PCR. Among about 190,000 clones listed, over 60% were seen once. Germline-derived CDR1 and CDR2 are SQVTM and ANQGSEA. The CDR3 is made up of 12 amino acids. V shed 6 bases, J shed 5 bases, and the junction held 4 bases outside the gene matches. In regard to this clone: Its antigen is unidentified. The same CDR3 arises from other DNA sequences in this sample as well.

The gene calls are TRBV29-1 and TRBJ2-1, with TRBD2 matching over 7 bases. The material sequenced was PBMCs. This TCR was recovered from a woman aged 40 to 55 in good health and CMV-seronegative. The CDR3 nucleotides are TGCAGCGTAGAGCGGGGAAACAATGAGCAGTTCTTC. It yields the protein CSVERGNNEQFF.